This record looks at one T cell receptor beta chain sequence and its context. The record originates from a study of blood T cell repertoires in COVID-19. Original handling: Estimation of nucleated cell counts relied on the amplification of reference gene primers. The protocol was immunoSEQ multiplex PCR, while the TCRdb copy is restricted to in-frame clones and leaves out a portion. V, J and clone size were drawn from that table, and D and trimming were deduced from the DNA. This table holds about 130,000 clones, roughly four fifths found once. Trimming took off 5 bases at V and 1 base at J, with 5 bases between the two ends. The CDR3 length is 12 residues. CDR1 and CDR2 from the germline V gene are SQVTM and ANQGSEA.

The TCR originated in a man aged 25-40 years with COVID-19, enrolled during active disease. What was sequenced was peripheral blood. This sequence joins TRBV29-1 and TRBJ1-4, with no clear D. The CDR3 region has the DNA TGCAGCGTTCGAGGAACTAATGAAAAACTGTTTTTT. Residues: CSVRGTNEKLFF.